The clone carrying this T cell receptor (beta chain) was observed at least ten times. Its antigen remains unidentified. The data derive from a study of breast tumors, draining lymph nodes, adjacent tissues. Points from the study as a whole: Data fit most tumor T cells coming from lymph node, expanding in tumor.

This CDR3 is built from 13 residues. Per the germline V gene, CDR1 is ENHRY and CDR2 is SYGVKD. V gave up 4 bases and J gave up 0 bases, with 4 bases separating them. TCRdb analysed the multiplex PCR reads with MiXCR anew, one entry per CDR3 protein. The sample holds tens of thousands of distinct CDR3 sequences, about 20% seen once. The lymph nodes were axillary draining lymph nodes from breast cancer patients. This clonotype originated in a female donor with breast cancer. Some clones in this sample may be carry-over from other donors' samples. Material: axillary lymph node tissue. V usage is TRBV10-3 and J usage is TRBJ1-5, with D unresolved. The CDR3 bases are TGTGCCATCAGTGTCGATAGCAATCAGCCCCAGCATTTT. It yields the protein CAISVDSNQPQHF.